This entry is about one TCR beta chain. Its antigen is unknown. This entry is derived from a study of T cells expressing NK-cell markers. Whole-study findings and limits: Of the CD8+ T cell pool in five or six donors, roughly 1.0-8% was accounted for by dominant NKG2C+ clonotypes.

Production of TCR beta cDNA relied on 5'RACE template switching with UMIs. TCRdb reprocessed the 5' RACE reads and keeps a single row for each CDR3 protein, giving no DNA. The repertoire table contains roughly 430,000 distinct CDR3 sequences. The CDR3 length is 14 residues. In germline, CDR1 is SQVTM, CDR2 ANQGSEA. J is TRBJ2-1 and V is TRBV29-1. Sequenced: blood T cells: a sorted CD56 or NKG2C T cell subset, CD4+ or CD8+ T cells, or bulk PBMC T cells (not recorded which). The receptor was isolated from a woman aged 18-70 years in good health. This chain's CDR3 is CSVESSRKYNEQFF.